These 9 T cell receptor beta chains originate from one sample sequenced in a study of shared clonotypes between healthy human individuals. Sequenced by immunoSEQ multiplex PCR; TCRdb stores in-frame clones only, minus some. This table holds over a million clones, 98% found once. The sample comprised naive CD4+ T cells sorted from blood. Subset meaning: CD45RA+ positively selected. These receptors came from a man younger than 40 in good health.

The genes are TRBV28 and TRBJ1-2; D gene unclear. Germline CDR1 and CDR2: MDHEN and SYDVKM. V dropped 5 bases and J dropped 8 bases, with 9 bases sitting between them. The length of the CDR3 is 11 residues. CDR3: CASSPQRGYTF. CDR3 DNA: TGTGCCAGCAGTCCCCAGCGGGGCTACACCTTC.

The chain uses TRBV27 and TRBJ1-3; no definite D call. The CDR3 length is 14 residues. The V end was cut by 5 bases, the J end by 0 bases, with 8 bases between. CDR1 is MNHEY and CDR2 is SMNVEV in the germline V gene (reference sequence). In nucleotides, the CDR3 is TGTGCCAGCAGTGCAGTGAGCTCTGGAAACACCATATATTTT. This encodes CASSAVSSGNTIYF.

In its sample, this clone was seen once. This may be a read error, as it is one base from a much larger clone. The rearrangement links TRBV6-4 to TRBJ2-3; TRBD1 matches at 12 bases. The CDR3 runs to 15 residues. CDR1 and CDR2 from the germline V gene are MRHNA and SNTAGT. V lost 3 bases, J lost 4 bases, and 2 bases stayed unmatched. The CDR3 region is CASSEGTGGADTQYF. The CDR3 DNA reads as TGTGCCAGCAGTGAGGGGACAGGGGGCGCAGATACGCAGTATTTT.

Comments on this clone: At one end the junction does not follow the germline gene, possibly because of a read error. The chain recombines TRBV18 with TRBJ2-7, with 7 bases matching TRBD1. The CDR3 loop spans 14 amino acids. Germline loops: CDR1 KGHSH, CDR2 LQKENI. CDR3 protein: CASSPNRGSDEQYF. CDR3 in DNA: TGTGCCAGCTCACCGAACAGGGGCTCCGACGAGCAGTACTTC. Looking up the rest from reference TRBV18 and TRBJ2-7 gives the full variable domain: NAGVMQNPRHLVRRRGQEARLRCSPMKGHSHVYWYRQLPEEGLKFMVYLQKENIIDESGMPKERFSAEFPKEGPSILRIQQVVRGDSAAYFCASSPNRGSDEQYFGPGTRLTVT.

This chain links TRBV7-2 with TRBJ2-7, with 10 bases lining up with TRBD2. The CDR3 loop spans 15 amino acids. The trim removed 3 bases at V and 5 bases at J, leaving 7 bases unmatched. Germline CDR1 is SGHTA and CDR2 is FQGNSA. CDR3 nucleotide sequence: TGTGCCAGCAGCTTCCTAGCGGGAGTCTTTAACGAGCAGTACTTC. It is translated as CASSFLAGVFNEQYF. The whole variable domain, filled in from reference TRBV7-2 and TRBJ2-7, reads GAGVSQSPSNKVTEKGKDVELRCDPISGHTALYWYRQSLGQGLEFLIYFQGNSAPDKSGLPSDRFSAERTGGSVSTLTIQRTQQEDSAVYLCASSFLAGVFNEQYFGPGTRLTVT.

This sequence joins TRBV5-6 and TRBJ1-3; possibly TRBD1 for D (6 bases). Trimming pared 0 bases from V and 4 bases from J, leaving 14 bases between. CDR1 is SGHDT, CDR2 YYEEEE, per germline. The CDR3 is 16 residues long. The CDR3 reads CASSLADRTLGNTIYF. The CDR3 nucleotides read TGTGCCAGCAGCTTGGCCGACAGGACTCTAGGAAACACCATATATTTT.

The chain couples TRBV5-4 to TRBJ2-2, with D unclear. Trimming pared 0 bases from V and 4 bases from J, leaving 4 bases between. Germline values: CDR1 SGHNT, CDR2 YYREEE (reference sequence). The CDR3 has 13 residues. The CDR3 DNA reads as TGTGCCAGCAGCTTGGAGCCCACCGGGGAGCTGTTTTTT. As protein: CASSLEPTGELFF.

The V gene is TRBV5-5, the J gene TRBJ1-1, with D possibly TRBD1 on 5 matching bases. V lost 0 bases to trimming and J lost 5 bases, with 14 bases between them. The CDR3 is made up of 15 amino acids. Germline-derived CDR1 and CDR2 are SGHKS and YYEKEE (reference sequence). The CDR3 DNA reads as TGTGCCAGCAGCTTGGATCCAGGGCTTGCAACTGAAGCTTTCTTT. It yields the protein CASSLDPGLATEAFF.

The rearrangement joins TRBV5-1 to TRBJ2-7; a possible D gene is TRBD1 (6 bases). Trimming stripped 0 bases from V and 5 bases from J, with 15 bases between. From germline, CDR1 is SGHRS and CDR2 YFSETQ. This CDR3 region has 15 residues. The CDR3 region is CASSLGTVQIHEQYF. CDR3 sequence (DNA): TGCGCCAGCAGCTTGGGGACAGTCCAAATCCACGAGCAGTACTTC.